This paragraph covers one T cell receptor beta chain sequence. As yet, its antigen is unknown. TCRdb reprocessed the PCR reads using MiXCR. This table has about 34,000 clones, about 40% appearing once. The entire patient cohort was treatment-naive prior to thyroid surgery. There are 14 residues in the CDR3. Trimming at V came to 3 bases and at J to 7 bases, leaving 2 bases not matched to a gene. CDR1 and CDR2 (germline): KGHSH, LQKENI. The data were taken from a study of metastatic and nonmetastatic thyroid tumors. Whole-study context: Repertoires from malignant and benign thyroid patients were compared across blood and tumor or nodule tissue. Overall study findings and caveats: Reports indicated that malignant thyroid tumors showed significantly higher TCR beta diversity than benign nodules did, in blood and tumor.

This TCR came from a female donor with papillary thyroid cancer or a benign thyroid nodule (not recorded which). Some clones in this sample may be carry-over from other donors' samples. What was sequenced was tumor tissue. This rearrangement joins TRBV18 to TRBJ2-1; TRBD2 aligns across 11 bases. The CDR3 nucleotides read TGTGCCAGCTCACCTTGGACTAGCGGGAATGAGCAGTTCTTC. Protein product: CASSPWTSGNEQFF.